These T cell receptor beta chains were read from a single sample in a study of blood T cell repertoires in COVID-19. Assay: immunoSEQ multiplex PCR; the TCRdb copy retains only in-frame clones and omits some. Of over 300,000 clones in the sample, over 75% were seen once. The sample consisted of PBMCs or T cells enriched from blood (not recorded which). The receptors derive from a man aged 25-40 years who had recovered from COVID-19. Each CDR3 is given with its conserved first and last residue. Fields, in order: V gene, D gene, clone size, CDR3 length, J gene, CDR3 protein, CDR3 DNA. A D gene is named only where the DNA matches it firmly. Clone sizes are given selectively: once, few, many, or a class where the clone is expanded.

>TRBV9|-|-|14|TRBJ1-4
CASSVTSDNEKLFF
TGTGCCAGCAGCGTGACAAGTGATAATGAAAAACTGTTTTTT
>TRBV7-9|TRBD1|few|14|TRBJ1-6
CASSSRTGDSPLHF
TGTGCCAGCAGCTCCCGGACAGGGGACTCACCCCTCCACTTT
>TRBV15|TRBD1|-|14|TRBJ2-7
CATSRDRARVEQYF
TGTGCCACCAGCAGGGACAGGGCGCGGGTCGAGCAGTACTTC
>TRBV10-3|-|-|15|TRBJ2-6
CAISEGLSGANVLTF
TGTGCCATAAGCGAGGGGCTTTCTGGGGCCAACGTCCTGACTTTC
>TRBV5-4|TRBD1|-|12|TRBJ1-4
CASSPPTGGLFF
TGTGCCAGCAGCCCGCCGACAGGGGGCCTGTTTTTT
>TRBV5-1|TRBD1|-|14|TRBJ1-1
CASSRGQPDTEAFF
TGCGCCAGCAGCAGGGGACAGCCAGACACTGAAGCTTTCTTT
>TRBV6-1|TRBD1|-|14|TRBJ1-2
CASSEGTGNYGYTF
TGTGCCAGCAGTGAGGGGACAGGGAACTATGGCTACACCTTC
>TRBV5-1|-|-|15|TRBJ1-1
CASSLVGGMNTEAFF
TGCGCCAGCAGCTTGGTGGGCGGGATGAACACTGAAGCTTTCTTT
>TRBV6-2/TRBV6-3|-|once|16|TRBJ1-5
CASSYRREYSNQPQHF
TGTGCCAGCAGTTACAGGAGGGAATATAGCAATCAGCCCCAGCATTTT
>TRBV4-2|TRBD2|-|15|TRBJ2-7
CASSQDVGLVYEQYF
TGTGCCAGCAGCCAGGACGTGGGACTAGTCTACGAGCAGTACTTC
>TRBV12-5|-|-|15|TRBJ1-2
CASGLNTGSAYGYTF
TGTGCTAGTGGTTTGAACACAGGGTCGGCCTATGGCTACACCTTC
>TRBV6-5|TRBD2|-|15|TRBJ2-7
CASRGGTGSSYEQYF
TGTGCCAGCAGGGGGGGGACTGGGAGCTCCTACGAGCAGTACTTC
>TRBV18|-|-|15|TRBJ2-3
CASSAVTSGTDTQYF
TGTGCCAGCTCAGCCGTCACCTCGGGCACAGATACGCAGTATTTT
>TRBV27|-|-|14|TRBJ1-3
CATGRGGSGNTIYF
TGTGCCACGGGCCGGGGAGGCTCTGGAAACACCATATATTTT
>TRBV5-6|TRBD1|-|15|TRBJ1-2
CASSSPDRGNYGYTF
TGTGCCAGCAGCTCCCCGGACAGGGGCAACTATGGCTACACCTTC
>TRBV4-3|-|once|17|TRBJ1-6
CASSQDLRGAGNSPLHF
TGCGCCAGCAGCCAAGATTTGCGGGGGGCTGGGAATTCACCCCTCCACTTT
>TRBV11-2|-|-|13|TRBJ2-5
CASSLAQVETQYF
TGTGCCAGCAGCTTAGCGCAGGTGGAGACCCAGTACTTC
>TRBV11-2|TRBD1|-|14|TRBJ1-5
CASSRTGGNQPQHF
TGTGCCAGCAGCCGAACAGGGGGCAATCAGCCCCAGCATTTT
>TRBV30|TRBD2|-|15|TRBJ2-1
CAWKILAGGGNEQFF
TGTGCCTGGAAAATCTTGGCGGGCGGGGGTAATGAGCAGTTCTTC
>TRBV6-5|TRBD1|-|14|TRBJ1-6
CASKNRGPNSPLHF
TGTGCCAGCAAGAACAGGGGTCCGAATTCACCCCTCCACTTT
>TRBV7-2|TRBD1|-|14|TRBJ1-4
CASSWDRRSEKLFF
TGTGCCAGCAGTTGGGACAGGAGGAGCGAAAAACTGTTTTTT
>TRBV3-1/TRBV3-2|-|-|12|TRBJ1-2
CASSQVNSGYTF
TGTGCCAGCAGCCAAGTGAACTCCGGCTACACCTTC
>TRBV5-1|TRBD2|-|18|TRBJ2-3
CASSLGGLAGGRTDTQYF
TGCGCCAGCAGCTTGGGCGGCCTAGCGGGGGGCCGCACAGATACGCAGTATTTT
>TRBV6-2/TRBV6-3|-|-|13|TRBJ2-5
CASSYSGLETQYF
TGTGCCAGCAGTTACTCCGGACTGGAGACCCAGTACTTC
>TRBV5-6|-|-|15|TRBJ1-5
CASSLGGMSNQPQHF
TGTGCCAGCAGCTTGGGAGGGATGAGCAATCAGCCCCAGCATTTT
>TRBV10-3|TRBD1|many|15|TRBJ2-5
CAINPGQGSRETQYF
TGTGCCATCAACCCGGGACAGGGGAGTAGAGAGACCCAGTACTTC
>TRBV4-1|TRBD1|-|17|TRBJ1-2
CASSQDSPDRGAYGYTF
TGCGCCAGCAGCCAAGATAGCCCGGACAGGGGCGCATATGGCTACACCTTC
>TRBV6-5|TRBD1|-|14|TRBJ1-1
CASTFTTGETEAFF
TGTGCCAGCACCTTTACGACAGGGGAAACTGAAGCTTTCTTT
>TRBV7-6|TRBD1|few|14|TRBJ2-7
CASSQQQGGYEQYF
TGTGCCAGCAGCCAACAACAGGGGGGATACGAGCAGTACTTC
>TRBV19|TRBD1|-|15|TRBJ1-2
CASSTGTGVLYGYTF
TGTGCCAGTAGTACCGGGACAGGGGTCCTCTATGGCTACACCTTC
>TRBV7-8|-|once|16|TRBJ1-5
CASSLVRRVGNQPQHF
TGTGCCAGCAGCTTAGTTCGCCGGGTAGGCAATCAGCCCCAGCATTTT